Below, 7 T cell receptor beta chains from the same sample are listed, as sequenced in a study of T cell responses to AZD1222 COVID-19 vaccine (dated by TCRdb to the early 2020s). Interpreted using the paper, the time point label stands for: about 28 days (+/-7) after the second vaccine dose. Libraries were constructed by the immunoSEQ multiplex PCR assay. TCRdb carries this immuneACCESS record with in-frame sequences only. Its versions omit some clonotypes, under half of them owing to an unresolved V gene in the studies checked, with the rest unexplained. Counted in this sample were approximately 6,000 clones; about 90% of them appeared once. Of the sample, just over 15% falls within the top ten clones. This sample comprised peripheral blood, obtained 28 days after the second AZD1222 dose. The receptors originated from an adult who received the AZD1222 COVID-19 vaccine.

For the CDR3, the DNA is TGTGCCAGCACCCTAGCGGGAACCTACGAGCAGTACTTC. Amino acid sequence: CASTLAGTYEQYF. V is TRBV7-2 and J is TRBJ2-7, with 9 bases identical to TRBD2. V shed 7 bases and J 2 bases; nucleotides not matched to a gene: 3. The CDR3 has 13 amino acids. CDR1 SGHTA and CDR2 FQGNSA come from the germline V gene.

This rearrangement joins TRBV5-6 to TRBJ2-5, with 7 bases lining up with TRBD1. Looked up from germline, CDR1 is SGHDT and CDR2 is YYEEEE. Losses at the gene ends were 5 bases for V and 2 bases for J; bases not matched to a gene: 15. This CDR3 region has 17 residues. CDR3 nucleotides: TGTGCCAGCAGTTTTAGGGGGCTCGCTCCCTCGCAAGAGACCCAGTACTTC. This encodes CASSFRGLAPSQETQYF.

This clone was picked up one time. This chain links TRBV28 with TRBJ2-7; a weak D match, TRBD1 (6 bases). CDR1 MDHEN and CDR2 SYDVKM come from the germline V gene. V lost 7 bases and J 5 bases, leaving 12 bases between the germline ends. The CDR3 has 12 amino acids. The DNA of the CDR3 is TGTGCCAGCACCCAGGGGTACCACGAGCAGTACTTC. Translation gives CASTQGYHEQYF.

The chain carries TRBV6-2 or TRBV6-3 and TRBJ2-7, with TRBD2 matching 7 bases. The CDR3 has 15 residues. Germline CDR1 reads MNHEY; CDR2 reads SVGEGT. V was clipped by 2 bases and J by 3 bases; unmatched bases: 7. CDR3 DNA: TGTGCCAGCAGTTACCCTAGCGGAGGCCTCTACGAGCAGTACTTC. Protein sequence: CASSYPSGGLYEQYF.

CDR3 region: CASSESGRGYEQYV. DNA for the CDR3: TGCGCCAGCAGTGAGTCTGGCAGGGGATACGAGCAGTACGTC. The genes are TRBV10-2 and TRBJ2-7, with D possibly matching TRBD1 (6 bases). Trimming cost V 0 bases and J 4 bases, with 10 bases left between them. The CDR3 runs 14 residues. Germline V gives CDR1 WSHSY, CDR2 SAAADI.

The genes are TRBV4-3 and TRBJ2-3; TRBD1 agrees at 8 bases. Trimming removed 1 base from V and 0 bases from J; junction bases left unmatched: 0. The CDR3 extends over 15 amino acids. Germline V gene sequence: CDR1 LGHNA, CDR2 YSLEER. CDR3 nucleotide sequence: TGCGCCAGCAGCCAAGGACAGGGGAGCACAGATACGCAGTATTTT. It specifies CASSQGQGSTDTQYF.

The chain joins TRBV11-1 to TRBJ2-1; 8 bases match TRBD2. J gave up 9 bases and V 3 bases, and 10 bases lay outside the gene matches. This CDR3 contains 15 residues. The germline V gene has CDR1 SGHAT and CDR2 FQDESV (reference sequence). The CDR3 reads CASSFVAGPQGEQFF. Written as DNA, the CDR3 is TGTGCCAGCAGCTTTGTAGCGGGACCGCAGGGTGAGCAGTTCTTC.